This T cell receptor beta chain was identified in a study of cytomegalovirus exposure and HLA in healthy donors. Sequencing was performed with immunoSEQ multiplex PCR; in TCRdb, only in-frame clones are kept and a portion is missing. The sample lists 150,000 to 250,000 clones, roughly 77% seen once, with 1% to 1.5% in the top ten. With V trimmed by 0 bases and J by 0 bases, 10 bases remained unmatched. This CDR3 spans 18 amino acids. Germline V gives CDR1 LGHNA, CDR2 YNFKEQ. A note on this clone: As yet, its antigen is unknown.

Study outcomes and limitations: For cytomegalovirus status, the classifier reportedly gave diagnoses with high specificity and sensitivity. The majority of TCR sequences were rare, yet some public TCRs appeared in many donors.

The roughly 120-subject validation cohort, separate from the roughly 670-subject first cohort, included the donors. The sample taken for sequencing was PBMCs. The rearrangement links TRBV4-2 to TRBJ1-2; 7 nucleotides line up with TRBD1. The sequence was collected from a young woman in good health and CMV-seronegative. CDR3 DNA sequence: TGTGCCAGCAGCCAAGATGGGGGCACAGGGGCAGCTAACTATGGCTACACCTTC. Translation: CASSQDGGTGAANYGYTF.